The source of this TCR beta chain is a study of regulatory T cells in long-lasting Graves disease. Study-level results: Comparison showed that persistent patients shared more public clonotypes (2,741) than new patients (over 950).

Turning to this clonotype: What it recognizes is unknown.

Sample time point: persistent/refractory GD, antithyroid drugs over 5 years with positive TRAb. Extracted RNA from PBMCs served as the source of the TCR library. Under American Thyroid Association guidelines, Graves' disease was diagnosed. TCR beta libraries were built with iRepertoire HTBI primers and Arm-PCR of CDR3 regions. TCRdb re-called the multiplex PCR reads with MiXCR, one entry per CDR3 protein. The data contain 350,000 to 500,000 distinct CDR3 sequences, around 20% of them singletons. The sequence was collected from a female donor with Graves disease. This specimen consisted of peripheral blood mononuclear cells (PBMCs), obtained when the disease was refractory, from a patient treated with antithyroid drugs.

As DNA, the CDR3 is TGTGCCAGCAGTTCCCAGGGACTAGCGCCTTACAATGAGCAGTTCTTC. It yields the protein CASSSQGLAPYNEQFF. The J gene is TRBJ2-1, the V gene TRBV28; 10 nucleotides line up with TRBD2. Germline CDR1 reads MDHEN; CDR2 reads SYDVKM. The CDR3 loop spans 16 amino acids. Germline trimming cut 4 bases from V and 4 bases from J; bases unmatched to any gene: 7.